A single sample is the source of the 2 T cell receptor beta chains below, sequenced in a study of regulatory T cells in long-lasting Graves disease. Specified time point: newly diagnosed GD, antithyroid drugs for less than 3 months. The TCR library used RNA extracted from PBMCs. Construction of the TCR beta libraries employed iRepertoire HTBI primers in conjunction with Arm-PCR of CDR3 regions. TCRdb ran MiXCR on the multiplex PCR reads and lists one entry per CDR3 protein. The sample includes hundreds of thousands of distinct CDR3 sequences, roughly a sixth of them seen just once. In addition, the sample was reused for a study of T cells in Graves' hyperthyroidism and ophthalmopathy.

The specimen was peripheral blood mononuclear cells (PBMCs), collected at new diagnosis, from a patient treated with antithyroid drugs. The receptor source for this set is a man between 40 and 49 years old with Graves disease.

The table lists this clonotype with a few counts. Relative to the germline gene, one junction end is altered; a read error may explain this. CDR3 DNA: TGTGCCAGCAGCTTACTCAGTAGCGGGGGGGATCCCTTC. Encoded protein: CASSLLSSGGDPF. V and J are TRBV7-9 and TRBJ2-1; 11 positions agree with TRBD2. Germline V gene lookup returns CDR1 SEHNR and CDR2 FQNEAQ (reference sequence). The CDR3 consists of 13 residues. The full variable domain, its missing parts supplied by reference TRBV7-9 and TRBJ2-1, is DTGVSQNPRHKITKRGQNVTFRCDPISEHNRLYWYRQTLGQGPEFLTYFQNEAQLEKSRLLSDRFSAERPKGSFSTLEIQRTEQGDSAMYLCASSLLSSGGDPFGPGTRLTVL.

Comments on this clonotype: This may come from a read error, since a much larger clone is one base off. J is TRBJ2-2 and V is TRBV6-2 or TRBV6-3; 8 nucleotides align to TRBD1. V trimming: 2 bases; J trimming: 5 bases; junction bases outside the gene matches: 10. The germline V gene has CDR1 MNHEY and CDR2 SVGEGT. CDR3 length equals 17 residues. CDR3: CASSYGRGHMVTGELFF. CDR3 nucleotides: TGTGCCAGCAGTTACGGCAGGGGGCACATGGTGACCGGGGAGCTGTTTTTT.